This record looks at one T cell receptor (beta chain) sequence and its context. This sample stems from a study of cytomegalovirus exposure and HLA in healthy donors. 13 Jbeta primers and 60 Vbeta primers were used for the PCR. Sequencing used immunoSEQ multiplex PCR; TCRdb keeps in-frame clones, though not all of them. Counted here are 85,000 to 100,000 clones, 77% occurring once; the ten biggest clones make up around 7.3%. V shed 3 bases and J shed 2 bases, with 16 bases lying between them. The CDR3 totals 16 residues. CDR1 is SGHTA and CDR2 is FQGNSA in the germline V gene. The TCR sequence derives from a man aged 50-60 years in good health and CMV-seropositive. V and J are TRBV7-2 and TRBJ2-5; no clear D gene. Sequences were obtained from PBMCs. Here the CDR3 reads CASSLSSTTGQETQYF. The CDR3 DNA is TGTGCCAGCAGCTTGTCAAGCACGACTGGACAAGAGACCCAGTACTTC.